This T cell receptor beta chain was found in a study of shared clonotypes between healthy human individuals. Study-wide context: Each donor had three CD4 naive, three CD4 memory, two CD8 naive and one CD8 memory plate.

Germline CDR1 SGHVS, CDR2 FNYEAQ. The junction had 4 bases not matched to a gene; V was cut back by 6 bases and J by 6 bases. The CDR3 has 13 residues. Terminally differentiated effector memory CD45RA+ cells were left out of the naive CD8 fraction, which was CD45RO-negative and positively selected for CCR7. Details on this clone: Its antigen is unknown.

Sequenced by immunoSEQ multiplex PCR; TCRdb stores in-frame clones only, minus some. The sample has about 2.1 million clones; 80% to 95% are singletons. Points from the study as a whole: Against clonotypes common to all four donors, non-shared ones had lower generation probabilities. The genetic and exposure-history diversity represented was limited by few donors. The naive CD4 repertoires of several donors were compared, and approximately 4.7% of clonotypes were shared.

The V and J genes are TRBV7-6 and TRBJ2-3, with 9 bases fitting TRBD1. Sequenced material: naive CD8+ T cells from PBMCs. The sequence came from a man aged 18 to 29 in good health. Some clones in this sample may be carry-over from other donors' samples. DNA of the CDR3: TGTGCCAGCAGGTACAGGGGGCCCGATACGCAGTATTTT. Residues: CASRYRGPDTQYF.